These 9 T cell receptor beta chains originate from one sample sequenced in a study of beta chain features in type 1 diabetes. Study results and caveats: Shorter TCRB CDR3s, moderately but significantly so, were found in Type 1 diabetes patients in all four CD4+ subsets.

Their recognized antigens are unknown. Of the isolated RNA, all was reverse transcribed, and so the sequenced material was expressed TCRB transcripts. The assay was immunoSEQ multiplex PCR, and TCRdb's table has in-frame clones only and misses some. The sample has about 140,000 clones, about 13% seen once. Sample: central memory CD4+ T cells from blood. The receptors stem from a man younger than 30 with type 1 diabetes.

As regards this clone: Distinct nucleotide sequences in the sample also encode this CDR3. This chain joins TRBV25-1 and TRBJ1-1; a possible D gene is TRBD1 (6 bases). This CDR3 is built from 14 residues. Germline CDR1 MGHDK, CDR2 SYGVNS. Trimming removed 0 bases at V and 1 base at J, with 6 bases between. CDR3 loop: CASSEYRGNTEAFF. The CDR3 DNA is TGTGCCAGCAGTGAATACAGGGGGAACACTGAAGCTTTCTTT. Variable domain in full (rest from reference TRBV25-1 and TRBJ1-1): EADIYQTPRYLVIGTGKKITLECSQTMGHDKMYWYQQDPGMELHLIHYSYGVNSTEKGDLSSESTVSRIRTEHFPLTLESARPSHTSQYLCASSEYRGNTEAFFGQGTRLTVV.

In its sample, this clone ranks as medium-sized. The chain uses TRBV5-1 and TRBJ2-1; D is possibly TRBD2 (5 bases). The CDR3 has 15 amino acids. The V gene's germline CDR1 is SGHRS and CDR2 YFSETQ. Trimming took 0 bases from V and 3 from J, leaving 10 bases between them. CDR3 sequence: CASSLAGGDYNEQFF. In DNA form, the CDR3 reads TGCGCCAGCAGCTTGGCTGGAGGAGACTACAATGAGCAGTTCTTC.

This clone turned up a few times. CDR3 nucleotides: TGTGCCAGCAGCCAAGCGGACAGGGGATCCAATCAGCCCCAGCATTTT. This codes for CASSQADRGSNQPQHF. The chain has TRBV4-2 and TRBJ1-5; TRBD1 matches 9 bases. V dropped 1 base and J dropped 3; count of bases not matched to a gene: 4. The CDR3 is made up of 16 amino acids. Germline lookup yields CDR1 LGHNA and CDR2 YNFKEQ.

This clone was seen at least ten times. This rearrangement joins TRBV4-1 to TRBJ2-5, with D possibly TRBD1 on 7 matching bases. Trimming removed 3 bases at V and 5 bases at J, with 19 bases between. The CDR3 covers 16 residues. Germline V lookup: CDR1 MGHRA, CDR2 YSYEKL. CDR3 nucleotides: TGCGCCAGCAGCCAGGGCCCGGCAGGGGGAGGCGAGACCCAGTACTTC. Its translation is CASSQGPAGGGETQYF.

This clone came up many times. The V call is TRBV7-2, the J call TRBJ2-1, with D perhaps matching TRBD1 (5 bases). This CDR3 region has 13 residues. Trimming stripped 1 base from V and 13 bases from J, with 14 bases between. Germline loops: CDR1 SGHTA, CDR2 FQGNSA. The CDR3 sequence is CASSLGYDREQFF. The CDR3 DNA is TGTGCCAGCAGCTTAGGTTACGACAGAGAACAGTTCTTC.

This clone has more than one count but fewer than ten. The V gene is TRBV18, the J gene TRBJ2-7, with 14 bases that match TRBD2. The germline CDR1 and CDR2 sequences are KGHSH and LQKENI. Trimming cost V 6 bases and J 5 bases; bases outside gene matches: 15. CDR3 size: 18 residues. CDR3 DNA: TGTGCCAGCTCCCCCAAACGACTAGCGGGGGGGCCGAAAAACGAGCAGTACTTC. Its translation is CASSPKRLAGGPKNEQYF.

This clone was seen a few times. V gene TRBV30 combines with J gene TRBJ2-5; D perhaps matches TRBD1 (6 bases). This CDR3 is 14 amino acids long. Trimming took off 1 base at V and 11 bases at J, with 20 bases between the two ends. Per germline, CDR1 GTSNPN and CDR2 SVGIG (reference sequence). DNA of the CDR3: TGTGCCTGGAGTGCAGGGGTGGTGGGAATTGAGCAGTACTTC. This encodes CAWSAGVVGIEQYF.

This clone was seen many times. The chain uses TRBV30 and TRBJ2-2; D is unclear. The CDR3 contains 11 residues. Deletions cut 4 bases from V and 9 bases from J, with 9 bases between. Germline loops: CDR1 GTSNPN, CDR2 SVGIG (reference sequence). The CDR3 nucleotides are TGTGCCTGGAACGAGCGATGGGAGCTGTTTTTT. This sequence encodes CAWNERWELFF.

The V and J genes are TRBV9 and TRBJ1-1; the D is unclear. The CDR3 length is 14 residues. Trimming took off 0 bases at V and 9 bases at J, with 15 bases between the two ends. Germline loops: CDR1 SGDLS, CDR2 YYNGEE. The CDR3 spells CASSVGAGIAKAFF. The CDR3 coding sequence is TGTGCCAGCAGCGTAGGGGCAGGAATAGCTAAAGCTTTCTTT.